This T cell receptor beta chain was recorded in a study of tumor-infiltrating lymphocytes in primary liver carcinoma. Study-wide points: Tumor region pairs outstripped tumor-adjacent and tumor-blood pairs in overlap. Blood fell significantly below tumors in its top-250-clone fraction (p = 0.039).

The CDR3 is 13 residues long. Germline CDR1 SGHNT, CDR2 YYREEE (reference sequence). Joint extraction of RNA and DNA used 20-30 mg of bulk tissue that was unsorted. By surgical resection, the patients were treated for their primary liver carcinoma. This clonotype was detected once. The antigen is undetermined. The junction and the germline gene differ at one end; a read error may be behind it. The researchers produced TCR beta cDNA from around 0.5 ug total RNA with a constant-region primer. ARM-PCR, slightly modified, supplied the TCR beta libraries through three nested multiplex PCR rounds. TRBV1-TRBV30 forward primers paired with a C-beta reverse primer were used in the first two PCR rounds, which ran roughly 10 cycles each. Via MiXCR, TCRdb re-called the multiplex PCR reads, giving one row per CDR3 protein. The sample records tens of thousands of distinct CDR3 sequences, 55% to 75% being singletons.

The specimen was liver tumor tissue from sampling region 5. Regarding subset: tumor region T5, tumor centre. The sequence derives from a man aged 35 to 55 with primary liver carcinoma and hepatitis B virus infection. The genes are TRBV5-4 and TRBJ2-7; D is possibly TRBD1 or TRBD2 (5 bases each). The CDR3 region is CASIRDPVYKQYF. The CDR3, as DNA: TGTGCCAGCATCCGGGACCCCGTCTACAAGCAGTACTTC. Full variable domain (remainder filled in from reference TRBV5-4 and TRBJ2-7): ETGVTQSPTHLIKTRGQQVTLRCSSQSGHNTVSWYQQALGQGPQFIFQYYREEENGRGNFPPRFSGLQFPNYSSELNVNALELDDSALYLCASIRDPVYKQYFGPGTRLTVT.